This T cell receptor beta chain was sequenced in a study of tumour-infiltrating T cells in Burkitt lymphoma. Study-level background: Overall and progression-free survival were predicted by productive clonality. Study-wide results and limits: Several public clonotypes were shared across many Burkitt lymphoma patients.

With respect to this clone: Its antigen is currently unknown.

The protocol was immunoSEQ multiplex PCR, while the TCRdb copy is restricted to in-frame clones and leaves out a portion. The profile covers more than 40,000 clones, with around a third appearing a single time and 2.9% taken by the ten largest. The CDR3 has 16 amino acids. V lost 8 bases and J lost 3; bases outside the gene matches: 13. The V gene's germline CDR1 is SGHVS and CDR2 FNYEAQ. The sequencing sample was made of tumor tissue. This receptor was obtained from a human donor with Burkitt lymphoma. The chain is built from TRBV7-6 and TRBJ1-5, with 7 bases lining up with TRBD1. CDR3 nucleotides: TGTGCCAGCCAACGAGGTCCAGGGGGTAACAATCAGCCCCAGCATTTT. It translates to CASQRGPGGNNQPQHF. Drawing the rest from reference TRBV7-6 and TRBJ1-5, the complete variable domain is GAGVSQSPRYKVTKRGQDVALRCDPISGHVSLYWYRQALGQGPEFLTYFNYEAQQDKSGLPNDRFSAERPEGSISTLTIQRTEQRDSAMYRCASQRGPGGNNQPQHFGDGTRLSIL.